The sequence of this T cell receptor (beta chain) was determined in a study of breast tumors, draining lymph nodes, adjacent tissues. This clonotype was detected many times. Its antigen remains unidentified. TCRdb re-analysed the multiplex PCR reads in MiXCR, keeping a single row per CDR3 protein. The sample records roughly 20,000 distinct CDR3 sequences, about a third being singletons. Study-wide results and limits: Tumor and nontumor repertoires were significantly more similar in luminal-like than in basal-like breast cancer. Tumor T cell lymph node origin was a supported hypothesis, not proven. Compared with lymph nodes, tumors were less diverse; compared with nontumor tissue, more. The data were judged consistent with most tumor T cells coming from lymph node and expanding in tumor.

Germline trimming cut 5 bases from V and 4 bases from J; bases unmatched to any gene: 9. Germline V CDR1 and CDR2: SGHAT, FQNNGV. The CDR3 is made up of 15 amino acids. The sequenced sample was breast tumor tissue. V is TRBV11-2 and J is TRBJ2-7; 9 bases agree with TRBD2. This TCR came from a female donor with breast cancer. Some clones in this sample may be carry-over from other donors' samples. The CDR3 sequence is CASSLFSGSGYEQYF. DNA of the CDR3: TGTGCCAGCAGCCTGTTTAGCGGGAGTGGATACGAGCAGTACTTC.